One sample yielded the 14 T cell receptor beta chains listed below, sequenced in a study of vaccination and CD4 T cells after COVID-19. As to treatment: roughly 11-day PBMC culture with coronavirus spike peptide pools or control peptides (ViraFEST assay). For these TCRs, the target antigens are not known. Sequencing of cultured CD4+ T cell DNA used the Oncomine TCR Beta short-read assay. Each CDR3 protein is one row after TCRdb ran MiXCR on the PCR reads. The sample holds roughly 3,400 distinct CDR3 sequences, around 20% seen once. Sequenced material: CD4+ T cells from blood, cultured in vitro. These TCRs come from a human donor who had recovered from COVID-19.

For the CDR3, the DNA is TGTGCCAGCAGTCCGGACAGGCTCACTGAAGCTTTCTTT. It is translated as CASSPDRLTEAFF. The rearrangement uses TRBV6-1 and TRBJ1-1; 7 bases agree with TRBD1. Germline CDR1 and CDR2: MNHNS and SASEGT. The CDR3 covers 13 residues. J gave up 4 bases and V 5 bases, and 4 bases lay outside the gene matches.

This clonotype qualifies as medium-sized. This rearrangement joins TRBV2 to TRBJ1-1; 9 nucleotides agree with TRBD1. The germline V gene has CDR1 SNHLY and CDR2 FYNNEI. V lost 4 bases, J lost 11 bases, and 8 bases stayed unmatched. The CDR3 spans 13 residues. The CDR3 reads CASSARTGAWAFF. The CDR3 DNA reads as TGTGCCAGCAGTGCCCGGACAGGGGCATGGGCTTTCTTT.

This clonotype is medium-sized by share. This sequence joins TRBV6-5 and TRBJ1-4, with D possibly TRBD1 on 5 matching bases. Trimming shortened V by 1 base and J by 8 bases, and 11 bases separated the two germline ends. This CDR3 has 14 residues. CDR1 and CDR2 from the germline V gene are MNHEY and SVGAGI. The CDR3 sequence is CASSYYPGREKLFF. The CDR3 DNA follows: TGTGCCAGCAGTTACTATCCGGGGCGGGAAAAACTGTTTTTT.

This clonotype has only a few counts. The V and J genes are TRBV20-1 and TRBJ1-5, with D possibly being TRBD1 (5 bases). Trimming stripped 2 bases from V and 4 bases from J, with 12 bases between. The CDR3 covers 14 residues. From germline, CDR1 is DFQATT and CDR2 SNEGSKA (reference sequence). CDR3 sequence (DNA): TGCAGTGCTAGAAGGGGCGGTGGTAATCAGCCCCAGCATTTT. Protein sequence: CSARRGGGNQPQHF.

The chain couples TRBV5-1 to TRBJ2-7, with 10 positions matching TRBD1. The CDR3 runs 15 residues. CDR1 and CDR2 (germline): SGHRS, YFSETQ. The V segment lost 0 bases and the J segment 6 bases; nucleotides outside the gene matches: 6. The CDR3 sequence is CASSLGDRGSGEQYF. For the CDR3, the DNA is TGCGCCAGCAGCTTGGGGGACAGGGGTTCGGGCGAGCAGTACTTC. Variable domain in full (rest from reference TRBV5-1 and TRBJ2-7): KAGVTQTPRYLIKTRGQQVTLSCSPISGHRSVSWYQQTPGQGLQFLFEYFSETQRNKGNFPGRFSGRQFSNSRSEMNVSTLELGDSALYLCASSLGDRGSGEQYFGPGTRLTVT.

A few counts support this clonotype. V gene TRBV12-3 or TRBV12-4 combines with J gene TRBJ2-5; 7 nucleotides line up with TRBD2. The CDR3 totals 14 residues. Trimming removed 6 bases from V and 1 base from J; junction bases left unmatched: 5. The DNA of the CDR3 is TGTGCCAGCAGCCCTCTAGCGGTCCAAGAGACCCAGTACTTC. This sequence encodes CASSPLAVQETQYF.

The chain uses TRBV18 and TRBJ1-1, with 8 bases matching TRBD1. Looked up from germline, CDR1 is KGHSH and CDR2 is LQKENI. CDR3 length: 13 amino acids. V shed 3 bases and J 3 bases; nucleotides not matched to a gene: 0. CDR3 sequence: CASSPGQDTEAFF. The CDR3 coding sequence is TGTGCCAGCTCACCGGGACAGGACACTGAAGCTTTCTTT.

The chain carries TRBV7-3 and TRBJ2-3; D not certain. The CDR3 contains 13 residues. V lost 4 bases to trimming and J lost 1 base, with 6 bases between them. Germline V gene lookup returns CDR1 SGHTA and CDR2 FQGTGA. Here the CDR3 DNA reads TGTGCCAGCAGCTCCCTCGGCACAGATACGCAGTATTTT. It codes for CASSSLGTDTQYF.

Judged by abundance, this clonotype is medium-sized (0.01 to 0.1%). V is TRBV19 and J is TRBJ1-2; 11 positions match TRBD1. V lost 10 bases and J lost 0; bases outside the gene matches: 7. CDR1 LNHDA and CDR2 SQIVND come from the germline V gene (reference sequence). There are 15 residues in the CDR3. The CDR3 DNA follows: TGTGCCACCTCGGACAGGGGGCTTTCTAACTATGGCTACACCTTC. Translating it yields CATSDRGLSNYGYTF.

Only a few counts were recorded for this clonotype. The rearrangement links TRBV27 to TRBJ1-5, with D possibly matching TRBD1 (6 bases). This CDR3 comprises 13 residues. Germline values: CDR1 MNHEY, CDR2 SMNVEV (reference sequence). V was pared by 8 bases and J by 2 bases, with 10 bases between. The CDR3 loop is CASGNRGNQPQHF. CDR3 nucleotides: TGTGCCAGCGGTAACAGGGGCAATCAGCCCCAGCATTTT.

The chain is built from TRBV7-2 and TRBJ2-6; weak D call: TRBD2 (5 bases). The germline V gene has CDR1 SGHTA and CDR2 FQGNSA. V lost 6 bases, J lost 2 bases, and 17 bases lay in between. CDR3 size: 17 residues. The CDR3 region is CASSGGLGSAGANVLTF. The DNA of the CDR3 is TGTGCCAGCAGTGGCGGACTGGGGAGTGCTGGGGCCAACGTCCTGACTTTC.

This clonotype was counted a few times. In DNA, the CDR3 is TGTGCCAGCAACCAGGACAGGGGAAATGGCTACACCTTC. It yields the protein CASNQDRGNGYTF. This chain joins TRBV12-3 or TRBV12-4 and TRBJ1-2; TRBD1 matches 9 bases. This CDR3 has 13 amino acids. Trimming cost V 7 bases and J 6 bases; bases outside gene matches: 6.

This clonotype was seen a few times. V and J are TRBV19 and TRBJ1-2, with unresolved D. V was cut by 2 bases and J by 4 bases, with 11 bases left in between. The CDR3 is 14 amino acids. Germline V gives CDR1 LNHDA, CDR2 SQIVND (reference sequence). The CDR3 loop reads CASSIRAVFYGYTF. CDR3 sequence (DNA): TGTGCCAGTAGTATAAGAGCAGTTTTCTATGGCTACACCTTC.

On this clonotype: The CDR3 end shows no conserved phenylalanine or tryptophan, and so a read error is likely. This CDR3 reads CASSLRPGTARGQPQHL. CDR3 in DNA: TGTGCCAGCTCACTAAGGCCCGGGACAGCTCGGGGTCAGCCCCAGCATCTT. This chain joins TRBV18 and TRBJ1-5; 7 bases are shared with TRBD1. The CDR3 sequence is 17 residues long. With V trimmed by 4 bases and J by 6 bases, 15 bases remained unmatched. Germline values: CDR1 KGHSH, CDR2 LQKENI.